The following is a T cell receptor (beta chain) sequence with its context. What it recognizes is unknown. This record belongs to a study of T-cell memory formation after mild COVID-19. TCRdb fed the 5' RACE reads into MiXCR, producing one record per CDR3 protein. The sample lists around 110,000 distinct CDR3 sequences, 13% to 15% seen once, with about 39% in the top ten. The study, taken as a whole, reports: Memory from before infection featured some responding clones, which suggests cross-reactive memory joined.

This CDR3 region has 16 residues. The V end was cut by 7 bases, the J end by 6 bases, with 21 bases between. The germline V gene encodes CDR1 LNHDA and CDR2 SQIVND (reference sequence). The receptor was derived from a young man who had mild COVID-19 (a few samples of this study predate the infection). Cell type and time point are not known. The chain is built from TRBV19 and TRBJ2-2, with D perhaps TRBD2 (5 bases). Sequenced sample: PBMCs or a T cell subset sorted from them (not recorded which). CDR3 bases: TGTGCCAGTACCCCCCATGTTTCAGAGGGATCCGGGGAGCTGTTTTTT. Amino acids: CASTPHVSEGSGELFF.